This TCR beta chain stems from a study of CXCR3-negative and CXCR3-positive naive CD8 T cells. 5' RACE that incorporated UMI labels was used to prepare the TRB cDNA libraries. After re-calling the 5' RACE reads, TCRdb lists one entry per CDR3 protein, DNA absent. The data show approximately 40,000 distinct CDR3 sequences, and the top ten clones hold over 12%. The sequence was collected from a human donor in good health. Some clones in this sample may be carry-over from other donors' samples. Specimen: memory CD8+ T cells from blood.

The CDR3 reads CASSNQIVNTGELFF. V gene TRBV5-4 combines with J gene TRBJ2-2. Germline CDR1 and CDR2: SGHNT and YYREEE (reference sequence). The CDR3 contains 15 residues.